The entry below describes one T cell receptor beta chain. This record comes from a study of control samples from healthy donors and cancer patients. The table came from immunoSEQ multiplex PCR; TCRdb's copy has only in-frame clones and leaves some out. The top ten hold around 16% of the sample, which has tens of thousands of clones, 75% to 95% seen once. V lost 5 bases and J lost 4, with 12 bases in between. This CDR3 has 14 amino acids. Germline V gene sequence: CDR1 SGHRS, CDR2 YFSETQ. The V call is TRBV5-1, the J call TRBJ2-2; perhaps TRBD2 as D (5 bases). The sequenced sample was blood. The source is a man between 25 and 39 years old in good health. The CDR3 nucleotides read TGCGCCAGCAGAACGGGGAGCACCACCGGGGAGCTGTTTTTT. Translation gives CASRTGSTTGELFF.